This T cell receptor beta chain originates from a study of molecular identifiers for immune sequencing clone quantification. The study, taken as a whole, reports: Clones above 20 RNA copies held over 98% of effector molecules, under 1% in naive cells.

The authors gated naive CD8 T cells as CD8+CD4-CCR7+CD45RA+ for sorting. One entry per CDR3 protein results from TCRdb running MiXCR on the PCR reads. The sample contains approximately 550,000 distinct CDR3 sequences, 20% to 25% of which appear only once. This clonotype was seen a handful of times. Antigen specificity is unknown. Sequencing was performed on naive CD8+ T cells from blood, with Jurkat cell RNA spiked in. The subset: FACS-sorted CD8+CD4-CCR7+CD45RA+ naive T cells. The TCR comes from a human donor in good health. Some libraries in this study had Jurkat cell RNA spiked in.

As DNA, the CDR3 is TGCAGTGCTCCATACCCACAGGGGGGGAACAACTACGAGCAGTACTTC. It yields the protein CSAPYPQGGNNYEQYF. This chain connects TRBV20-1 to TRBJ2-7, with D maybe TRBD1 (8 bases). Germline-derived CDR1 and CDR2 are DFQATT and SNEGSKA (reference sequence). The CDR3 runs 16 residues. The ends were cut back, 5 bases at V and 3 bases at J, with 23 bases in the middle.